These T cell receptor beta chains were read from a single sample in a study of blood T cell repertoires in COVID-19. Method: immunoSEQ multiplex PCR; TCRdb's copy keeps in-frame clones and lacks some. The table has about 240,000 clones, around 90% seen once. Source material: peripheral blood. The receptors originated from a man aged 60-69 years who had recovered from COVID-19. Each CDR3 is given with its conserved first and last residue. The order of the fields is J gene, V gene, CDR3 protein.

J: TRBJ1-5; V: TRBV30; CDR3: CAWSIGQGANQPQHF
J: TRBJ2-3; V: TRBV7-9; CDR3: CASSSSGGTDTQYF
J: TRBJ1-2; V: TRBV13; CDR3: CASSPTRGRGLNYGYTF
J: TRBJ1-1; V: TRBV5-8; CDR3: CASRGQGVNTEAFF
J: TRBJ1-1; V: TRBV13; CDR3: CASSPGVNTEAFF
J: TRBJ1-5; V: TRBV2; CDR3: CASSSGSSNQPQHF
J: TRBJ2-5; V: TRBV11-2; CDR3: CASSFLWGGQETQYF
J: TRBJ2-3; V: TRBV11-2; CDR3: CASIPTTGADTQYF
J: TRBJ2-1; V: TRBV18; CDR3: CASSADRVNYNEQFF
J: TRBJ2-1; V: TRBV5-4; CDR3: CASSSVNRGQLFF
J: TRBJ2-3; V: TRBV30; CDR3: CAGSVGGTDTQYF
J: TRBJ2-3; V: TRBV24-1; CDR3: CATSDFDRDTDTQYF
J: TRBJ2-3; V: TRBV6-6; CDR3: CASSSQGGVTDTQYF
J: TRBJ1-6; V: TRBV19; CDR3: CASMRTDYNSPLHF
J: TRBJ1-2; V: TRBV18; CDR3: CASSLDQGIYGYTF